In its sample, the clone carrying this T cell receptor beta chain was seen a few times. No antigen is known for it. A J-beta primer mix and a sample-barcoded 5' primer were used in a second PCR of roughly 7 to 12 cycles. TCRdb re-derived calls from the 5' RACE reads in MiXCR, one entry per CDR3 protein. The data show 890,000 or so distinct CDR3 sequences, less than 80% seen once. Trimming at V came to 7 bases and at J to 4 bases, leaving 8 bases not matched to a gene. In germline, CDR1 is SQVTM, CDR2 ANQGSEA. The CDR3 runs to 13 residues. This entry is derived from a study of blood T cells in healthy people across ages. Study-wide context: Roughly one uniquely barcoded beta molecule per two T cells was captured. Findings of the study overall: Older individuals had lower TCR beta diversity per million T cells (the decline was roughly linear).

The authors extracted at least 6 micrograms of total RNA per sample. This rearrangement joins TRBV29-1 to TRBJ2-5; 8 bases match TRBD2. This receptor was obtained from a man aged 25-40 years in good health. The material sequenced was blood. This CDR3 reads CSAGGGGAETQYF. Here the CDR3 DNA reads TGCAGCGCGGGAGGGGGGGGTGCAGAGACCCAGTACTTC.